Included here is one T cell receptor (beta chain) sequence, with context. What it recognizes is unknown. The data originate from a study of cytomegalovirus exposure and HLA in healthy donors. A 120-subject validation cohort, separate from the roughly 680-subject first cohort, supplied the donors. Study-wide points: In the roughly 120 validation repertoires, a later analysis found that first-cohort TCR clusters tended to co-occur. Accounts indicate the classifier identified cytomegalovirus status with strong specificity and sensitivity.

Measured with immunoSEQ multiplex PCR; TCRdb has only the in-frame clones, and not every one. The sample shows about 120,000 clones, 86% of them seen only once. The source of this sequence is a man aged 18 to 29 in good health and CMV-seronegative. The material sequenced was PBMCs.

The chain's CDR3 is CASSFRDRVTGELFF. Here the CDR3 DNA reads TGTGCCAGCAGCTTTAGGGACAGGGTGACCGGGGAGCTGTTTTTT. The V gene is TRBV5-6, the J gene TRBJ2-2; TRBD1 agrees at 9 bases. The V gene's germline CDR1 is SGHDT and CDR2 YYEEEE. The CDR3 sequence is 15 residues long. V trimming: 2 bases; J trimming: 5 bases; junction bases outside the gene matches: 4.